This TCR beta chain appears in the sequencing data of a study of cytomegalovirus exposure and HLA in healthy donors. Germline V gene sequence: CDR1 LGHNA, CDR2 YNFKEQ. Trimming removed 0 bases from V and 1 base from J, with 9 bases in between. The CDR3 is 16 residues long. In the PCR, 60 Vbeta and 13 Jbeta primers were used. Method: immunoSEQ multiplex PCR; TCRdb's copy keeps in-frame clones and lacks some. The table lists about 100,000 clones, around 76% of them singletons. This receptor was obtained from a man in his forties or fifties in good health and CMV-seropositive. This chain links TRBV4-2 with TRBJ2-2; tentative D call: TRBD2 (7 bases). Sample: PBMCs. The CDR3 coding sequence is TGTGCCAGCAGCCAAGAGGGGGGGCGGAACACCGGGGAGCTGTTTTTT. It is translated as CASSQEGGRNTGELFF.